Listed below are T cell receptor beta chains from one sample, sequenced in a study of T cell changes during pregnancy in multiple sclerosis. Produced via immunoSEQ multiplex PCR; TCRdb's table is partial and in-frame only. The data contain approximately 37,000 clones, about 89% of them singletons. The sequenced sample was CD4+ T cells from peripheral blood mononuclear cells, obtained in the third trimester of pregnancy. The receptors were sampled from a female donor in good health, enrolled as a control in a pregnancy study. Both conserved end residues are part of each CDR3. The D gene is left open where the match is weak. Expanded clones are given a class, and other clones once, few, many or no size at all.

d_call	v_call	j_call	clone_size	cdr3_nt	cdr3_aa
.	TRBV10-3	TRBJ1-3	.	TGTGCCATCAGTGAGTCCGTCCCGGGAATCTCTGGAAACACCATATATTTT	CAISESVPGISGNTIYF
.	TRBV11-2	TRBJ2-1	.	TGTGCCAGCAGCTTAGAGCCGGGATTTAATGGTGAGCAGTTCTTC	CASSLEPGFNGEQFF
.	TRBV7-2	TRBJ2-7	.	TGTGCCAGCAGGAGGGACTCTTTTTCCTACGAGCAGTACTTC	CASRRDSFSYEQYF
.	TRBV6-6	TRBJ1-2	.	TGTGCCAGCAATCAGGGAATAGTCAACTATGGCTACACCTTC	CASNQGIVNYGYTF
.	TRBV6-5	TRBJ1-1	.	TGTGCCAGCATACCCAGGGCCCGCGGGAACACTGAAGCTTTCTTT	CASIPRARGNTEAFF
.	TRBV11-2	TRBJ2-7	.	TGTGCCAGCAGCCTGAATCCACAGGGTATTGGGCAGTACTTC	CASSLNPQGIGQYF
.	TRBV4-1	TRBJ2-1	once	TGCGCCAGCAGCCAAGATTTCAGGGGTCACTCCTACAATGAGCAGTTCTTC	CASSQDFRGHSYNEQFF
.	TRBV15	TRBJ2-5	.	TGTGCCACCAGCAGAGATCCGGGCGGGCTGGAGACCCAGTACTTC	CATSRDPGGLETQYF
.	TRBV10-3	TRBJ1-2	few	TGTGCCATCAGTGTGGAGGGCGGGGATGGCTACACCTTC	CAISVEGGDGYTF
.	TRBV6-6	TRBJ2-5	.	TGTGCCAGCAAGGGGACTGTCCAAGAGACCCAGTACTTC	CASKGTVQETQYF
.	TRBV7-3	TRBJ2-1	.	TGTGCCAGCAGCTTACAAGGGGGCAATGAGCAGTTCTTC	CASSLQGGNEQFF
.	TRBV6-5	TRBJ1-1	.	TGTGCCAGCAAAGAGACAGCGTTCATGAACACTGAAGCTTTCTTT	CASKETAFMNTEAFF
.	TRBV29-1	TRBJ2-3	.	TGCAGCGTTGGATTTCTTGCGACAGATACGCAGTATTTT	CSVGFLATDTQYF
.	TRBV5-5	TRBJ1-2	.	TGTGCCAGCAGCTTGTCGGCAGGGATGTATTATGGCTACACCTTC	CASSLSAGMYYGYTF
TRBD2	TRBV2	TRBJ2-1	.	TGTGCCAGCACGAGCGGGGGGACGGTGGTCAATGAGCAGTTCTTC	CASTSGGTVVNEQFF
TRBD2	TRBV5-4	TRBJ2-1	.	TGTGCCAGCAGCTTACGGACTAGCGGGTACAATGAGCAGTTCTTC	CASSLRTSGYNEQFF
.	TRBV2	TRBJ2-5	.	TGTGCCAGCAGTGAGCGTCCTAGTTCGGAGACCCAGTACTTC	CASSERPSSETQYF
.	TRBV30	TRBJ1-2	.	TGTGCCTGGAATGGGGCCCAACGGAGCTATGGCTACACCTTC	CAWNGAQRSYGYTF
.	TRBV7-2	TRBJ2-5	few	TGTGCCAGCAGCTTAGATGCGGTCCGGGAGACCCAGTACTTC	CASSLDAVRETQYF
TRBD2	TRBV5-1	TRBJ2-5	.	TGCGCCAGCAGCTTGGGTCTAGCGGGAAAAGAGACCCAGTACTTC	CASSLGLAGKETQYF
TRBD2	TRBV5-1	TRBJ2-2	once	TGCGCCAGCAGCAGACTAGCGGGAAACACCGGGGAGCTGTTTTTT	CASSRLAGNTGELFF
TRBD1	TRBV5-1	TRBJ1-2	.	TGCGCCAGCAGCTCCCGACAGGGGGATGGCAAAGATGGCTACACCTTC	CASSSRQGDGKDGYTF
.	TRBV4-1	TRBJ1-3	.	TGCGCCAGCAGCCAAGATCTCGGGGTCGGAAACACCATATATTTT	CASSQDLGVGNTIYF
.	TRBV6-6	TRBJ2-6	once	TGTGCCAGCAGCGGGGGAGCCTCCAACGTCCTGACTTTC	CASSGGASNVLTF
TRBD2	TRBV11-2	TRBJ2-3	.	TGTGCCAGCAGCTTGACTAGCGGGGGTTATACAGATACGCAGTATTTT	CASSLTSGGYTDTQYF
.	TRBV10-3	TRBJ1-2	.	TGTGCCATCACCCGGACGGAGGTCCATGGCTACACCTTC	CAITRTEVHGYTF
TRBD1	TRBV30	TRBJ2-2	few	TGTGCCTGGAGGACACAGGGGGCGCGGGGCGGGGAGCTGTTTTTT	CAWRTQGARGGELFF
.	TRBV5-6	TRBJ1-2	.	TGTGCCAGCAGCTTGGTGCAGGGGAACTATGGCTACACCTTC	CASSLVQGNYGYTF
.	TRBV19	TRBJ1-5	.	TGTGCCAGTAAAACGGGGGGAACCGCGCCAAGATATCAGCCCCAGCATTTT	CASKTGGTAPRYQPQHF
.	TRBV9	TRBJ2-3	.	TGTGCCAGCAGCGTCTCCAGGGGGACTTATACAGATACGCAGTATTTT	CASSVSRGTYTDTQYF
.	TRBV1	TRBJ1-1	.	TGCACCAGCAGCCTTAGGACAGGGGGCTTTTTGAACACTGAAGCTTTCTTT	CTSSLRTGGFLNTEAFF